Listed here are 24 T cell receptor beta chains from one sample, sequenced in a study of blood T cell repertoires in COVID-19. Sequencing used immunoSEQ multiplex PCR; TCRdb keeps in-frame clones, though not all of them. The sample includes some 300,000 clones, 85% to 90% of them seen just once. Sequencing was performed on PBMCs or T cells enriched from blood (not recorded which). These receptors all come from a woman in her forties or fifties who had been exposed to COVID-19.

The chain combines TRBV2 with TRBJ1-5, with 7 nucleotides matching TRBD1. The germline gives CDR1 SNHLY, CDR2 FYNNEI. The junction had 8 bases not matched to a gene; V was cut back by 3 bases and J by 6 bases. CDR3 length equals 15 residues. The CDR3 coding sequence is TGTGCCAGCAGTGATCGCGACAGGGCCAGTCAGCCCCAGCATTTT. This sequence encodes CASSDRDRASQPQHF.

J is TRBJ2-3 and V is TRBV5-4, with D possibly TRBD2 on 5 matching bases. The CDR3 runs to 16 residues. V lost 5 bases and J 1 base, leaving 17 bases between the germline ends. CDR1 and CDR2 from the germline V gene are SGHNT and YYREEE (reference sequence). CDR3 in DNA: TGTGCCAGCAGGCCTGGACTGTCCTCAGGCACAGATACGCAGTATTTT. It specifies CASRPGLSSGTDTQYF.

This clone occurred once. In nucleotides, the CDR3 is TGTGCCTGGAGTGGTAGTCCCGGAGGGCCCCAGCATTTT. It encodes CAWSGSPGGPQHF. The chain has TRBV30 and TRBJ1-5, with D unclear. CDR3 length: 13 amino acids. CDR1 is GTSNPN, CDR2 SVGIG, per germline (reference sequence). Trimming removed 1 base at V and 9 bases at J, with 13 bases between.

CDR3 residues: CASSPTNGYTF. CDR3 DNA: TGTGCCAGCTCACCAACAAATGGCTACACCTTC. This chain links TRBV18 with TRBJ1-2; unclear D gene. Trimming removed 2 bases at V and 6 bases at J, with 4 bases between. Germline assignment: CDR1 KGHSH and CDR2 LQKENI. The CDR3 is made up of 11 amino acids.

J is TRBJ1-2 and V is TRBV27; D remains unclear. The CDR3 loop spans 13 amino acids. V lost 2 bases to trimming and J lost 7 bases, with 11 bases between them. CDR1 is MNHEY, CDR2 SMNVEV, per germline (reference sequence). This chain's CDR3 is CASSLGAGGGYTF. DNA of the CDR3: TGTGCCAGCAGTTTAGGTGCGGGTGGTGGCTACACCTTC.

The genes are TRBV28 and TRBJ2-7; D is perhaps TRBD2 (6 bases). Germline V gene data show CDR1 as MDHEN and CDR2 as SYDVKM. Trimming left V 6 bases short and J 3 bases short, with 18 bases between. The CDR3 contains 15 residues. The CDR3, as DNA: TGTGCCAGCAGGCTAGCTCCAACCGGGGGCTACGAGCAGTACTTC. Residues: CASRLAPTGGYEQYF.

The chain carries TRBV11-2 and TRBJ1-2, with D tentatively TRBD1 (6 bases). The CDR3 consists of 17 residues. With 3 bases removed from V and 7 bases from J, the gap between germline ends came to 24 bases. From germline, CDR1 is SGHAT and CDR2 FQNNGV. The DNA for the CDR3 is TGTGCCAGCAGCTTGGCAACCGGGACACCTGGCCCTCGTGGCTACACCTTC. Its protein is CASSLATGTPGPRGYTF.

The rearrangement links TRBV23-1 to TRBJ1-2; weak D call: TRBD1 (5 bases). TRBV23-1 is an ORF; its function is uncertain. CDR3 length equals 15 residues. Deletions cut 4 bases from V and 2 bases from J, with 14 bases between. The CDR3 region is CASSLLGVMNYGYTF. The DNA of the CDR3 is TGCGCCAGCAGTCTTTTAGGGGTGATGAACTATGGCTACACCTTC.

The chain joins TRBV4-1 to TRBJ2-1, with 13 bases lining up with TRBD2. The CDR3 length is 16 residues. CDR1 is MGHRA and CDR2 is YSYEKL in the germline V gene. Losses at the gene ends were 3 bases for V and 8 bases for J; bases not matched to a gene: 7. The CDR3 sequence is CASSQATSGGAYEQFF. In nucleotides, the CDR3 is TGCGCCAGCAGCCAGGCCACTAGCGGGGGGGCCTATGAGCAGTTCTTC.

The CDR3 coding sequence is TGTGCCAGCAGTCTTTTGTTTCCTGGAAACACCATATATTTT. Residues: CASSLLFPGNTIYF. The chain has TRBV6-5 and TRBJ1-3, with D unresolved. Germline V CDR1 and CDR2: MNHEY, SVGAGI. CDR3 length: 14 amino acids. V shed 5 bases and J shed 2 bases, with 10 bases lying between them.

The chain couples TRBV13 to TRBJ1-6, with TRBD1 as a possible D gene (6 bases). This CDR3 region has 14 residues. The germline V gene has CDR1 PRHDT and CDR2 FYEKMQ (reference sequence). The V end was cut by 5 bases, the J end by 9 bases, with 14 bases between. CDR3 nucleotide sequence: TGTGCCAGCAGCGTACAGGGTAGGGCTTCACCCCTCCACTTT. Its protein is CASSVQGRASPLHF.

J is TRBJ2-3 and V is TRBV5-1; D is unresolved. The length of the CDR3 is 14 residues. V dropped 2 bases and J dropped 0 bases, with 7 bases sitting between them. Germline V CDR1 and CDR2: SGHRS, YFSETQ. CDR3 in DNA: TGCGCCAGCAGCTTCGCCTACAGCACAGATACGCAGTATTTT. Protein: CASSFAYSTDTQYF.

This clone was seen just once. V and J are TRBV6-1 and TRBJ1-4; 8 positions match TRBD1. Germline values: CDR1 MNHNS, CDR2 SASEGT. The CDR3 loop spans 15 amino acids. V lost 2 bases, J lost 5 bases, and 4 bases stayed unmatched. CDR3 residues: CASSEIDRGNEKLFF. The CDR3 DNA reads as TGTGCCAGCAGTGAAATAGACAGGGGCAATGAAAAACTGTTTTTT.

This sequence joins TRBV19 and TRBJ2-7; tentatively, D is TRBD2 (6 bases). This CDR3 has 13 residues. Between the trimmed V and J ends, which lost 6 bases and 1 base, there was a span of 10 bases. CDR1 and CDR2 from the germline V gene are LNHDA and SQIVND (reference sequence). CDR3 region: CASSGGRSYEQYF. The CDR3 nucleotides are TGTGCCAGTAGCGGGGGAAGGTCCTACGAGCAGTACTTC.

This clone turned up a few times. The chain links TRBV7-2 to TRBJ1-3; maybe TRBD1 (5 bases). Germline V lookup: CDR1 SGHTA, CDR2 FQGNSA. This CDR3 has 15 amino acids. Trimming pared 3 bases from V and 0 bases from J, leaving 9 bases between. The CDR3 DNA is TGTGCCAGCAGCTTGGGGCAGGGCTCTGGAAACACCATATATTTT. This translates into CASSLGQGSGNTIYF.

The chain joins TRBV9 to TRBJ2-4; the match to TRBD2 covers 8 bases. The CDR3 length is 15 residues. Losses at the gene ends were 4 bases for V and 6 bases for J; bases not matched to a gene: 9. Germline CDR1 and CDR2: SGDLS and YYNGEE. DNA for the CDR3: TGTGCCAGCAGCCTAGCAGGGGCGGGAGGAAACATTCAGTACTTC. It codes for CASSLAGAGGNIQYF.

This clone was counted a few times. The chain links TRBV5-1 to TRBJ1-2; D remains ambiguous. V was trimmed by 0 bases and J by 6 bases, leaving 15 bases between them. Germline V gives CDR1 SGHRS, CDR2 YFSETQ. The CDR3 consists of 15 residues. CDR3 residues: CASSLGSSTFDGYTF. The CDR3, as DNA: TGCGCCAGCAGCTTGGGGAGCAGTACTTTTGATGGCTACACCTTC. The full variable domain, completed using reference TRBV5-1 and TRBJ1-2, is KAGVTQTPRYLIKTRGQQVTLSCSPISGHRSVSWYQQTPGQGLQFLFEYFSETQRNKGNFPGRFSGRQFSNSRSEMNVSTLELGDSALYLCASSLGSSTFDGYTFGSGTRLTVV.

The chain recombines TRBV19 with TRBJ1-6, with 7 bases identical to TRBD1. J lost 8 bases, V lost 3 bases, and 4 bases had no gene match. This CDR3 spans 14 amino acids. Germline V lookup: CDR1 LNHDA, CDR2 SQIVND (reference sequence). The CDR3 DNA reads TGTGCCAGTAGTATGGAGGGGGCTTATTCACCCCTCCACTTT. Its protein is CASSMEGAYSPLHF.

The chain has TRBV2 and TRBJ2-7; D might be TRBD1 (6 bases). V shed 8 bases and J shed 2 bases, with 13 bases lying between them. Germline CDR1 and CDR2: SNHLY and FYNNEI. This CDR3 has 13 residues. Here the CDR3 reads CASGGDTPYEQYF. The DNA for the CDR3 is TGTGCCAGCGGGGGCGACACCCCCTACGAGCAGTACTTC.

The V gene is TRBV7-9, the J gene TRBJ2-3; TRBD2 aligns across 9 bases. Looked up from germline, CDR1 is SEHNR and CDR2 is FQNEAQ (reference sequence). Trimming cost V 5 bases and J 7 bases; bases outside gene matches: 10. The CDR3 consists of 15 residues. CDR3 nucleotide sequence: TGTGCCAGCAGCCACATCCTAGCGGGGAATCATACGCAGTATTTT. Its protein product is CASSHILAGNHTQYF.

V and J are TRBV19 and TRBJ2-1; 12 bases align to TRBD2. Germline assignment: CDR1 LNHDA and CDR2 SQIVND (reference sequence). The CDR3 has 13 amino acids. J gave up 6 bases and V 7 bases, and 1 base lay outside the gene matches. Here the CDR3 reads CASMGLAGNEQFF. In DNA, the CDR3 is TGTGCCAGTATGGGACTAGCGGGCAATGAGCAGTTCTTC.

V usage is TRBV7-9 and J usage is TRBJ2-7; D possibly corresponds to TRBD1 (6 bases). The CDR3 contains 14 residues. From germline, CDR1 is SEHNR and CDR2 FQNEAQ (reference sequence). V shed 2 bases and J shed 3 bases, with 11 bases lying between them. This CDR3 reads CASSLSTRGYEQYF. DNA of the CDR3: TGTGCCAGCAGCTTATCAACCAGGGGCTACGAGCAGTACTTC. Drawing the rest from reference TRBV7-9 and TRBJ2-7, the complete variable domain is DTGVSQNPRHKITKRGQNVTFRCDPISEHNRLYWYRQTLGQGPEFLTYFQNEAQLEKSRLLSDRFSAERPKGSFSTLEIQRTEQGDSAMYLCASSLSTRGYEQYFGPGTRLTVT.

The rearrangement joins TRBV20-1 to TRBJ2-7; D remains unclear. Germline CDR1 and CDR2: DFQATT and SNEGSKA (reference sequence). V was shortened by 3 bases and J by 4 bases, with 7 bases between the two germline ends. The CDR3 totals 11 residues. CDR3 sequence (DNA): TGCAGTGCTAGTGGCCGGTACGAGCAGTACTTC. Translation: CSASGRYEQYF.

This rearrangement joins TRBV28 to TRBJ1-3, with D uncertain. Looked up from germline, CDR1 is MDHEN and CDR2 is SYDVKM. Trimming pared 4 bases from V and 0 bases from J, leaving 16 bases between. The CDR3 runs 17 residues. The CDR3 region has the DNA TGTGCCAGCAGTTCTAGGTCCGCAGCGTTCTCTGGAAACACCATATATTTT. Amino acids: CASSSRSAAFSGNTIYF.